This T cell receptor beta chain was found in a study of cytomegalovirus exposure and HLA in healthy donors. The length of the CDR3 is 13 residues. V was trimmed by 7 bases and J by 1 base, leaving 10 bases between them. Findings and limits, study-wide: What a later analysis showed was that several of the most significant clusters appeared linked to common viral pathogens.

In the case of this clone: Its target is not known.

With 60 Vbeta and 13 Jbeta primers, the PCR was carried out. Using immunoSEQ multiplex PCR, the repertoire was profiled, and TCRdb retains in-frame clones only, with some absent. The sample contains roughly 93,000 clones, around 72% of which appear only once. What was sequenced was PBMCs. This TCR derives from a male donor in good health and CMV-seronegative. This chain uses TRBV23-1 with TRBJ1-1; D is possibly TRBD1 (6 bases). TRBV23-1 is labeled an ORF, and its function is uncertain. CDR3 DNA sequence: TGCGCCAGCATCCCGGACAGGAACACTGAAGCTTTCTTT. Its protein is CASIPDRNTEAFF.